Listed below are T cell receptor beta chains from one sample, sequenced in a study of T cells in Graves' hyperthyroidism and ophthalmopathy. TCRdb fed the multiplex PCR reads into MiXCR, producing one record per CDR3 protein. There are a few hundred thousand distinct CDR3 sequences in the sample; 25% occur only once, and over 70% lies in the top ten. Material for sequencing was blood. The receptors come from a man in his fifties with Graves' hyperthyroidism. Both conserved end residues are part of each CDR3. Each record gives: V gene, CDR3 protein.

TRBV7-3,CASSPTSARNIQYF
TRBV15,CATSRLPGTSVVNEQFF
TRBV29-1,CSVGGGGRGSSYEQYF
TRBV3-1,CASSQGQGRADTQYF
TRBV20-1,CSAEGLAHLSYEQFF
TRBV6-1,CASRGPGTDTQYF
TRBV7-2,CASSLGYTIAKNIQYF
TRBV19,CASSNGTPKAFF
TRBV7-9,CASSFQTPRVNEQYF
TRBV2,CASSVGGLAKNIQYF
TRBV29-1,CSVGPGTRKETQYF
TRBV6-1,CASSAGRGLGNEQFF
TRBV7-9,CASSAGDKPQHF
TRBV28,CASSFLASNQPQHF
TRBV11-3,CASSSKGLDYNEQFF
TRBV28,CASSLYRYEQYF
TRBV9,CASSPLAGGPLNNEQFF
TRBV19,CASQSGGTGDFLSGNTIYF
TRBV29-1,CSVTSSGNTEAFF
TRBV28,CASSPLWDRANEKLFF
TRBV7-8,CASRPPGTATDTQYF
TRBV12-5,CASGLVGVGSTSGNTIYF
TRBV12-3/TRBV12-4,CASSAGETYQPQHF
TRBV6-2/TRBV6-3,CASRSGVQETQYF
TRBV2,CASSAGGLAGPGGLYNEQFF
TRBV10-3,CAISRGSSSDSSYNEQFF
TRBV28,CASTPLGVYGYTF
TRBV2,CASSEGGAAQGKLFF
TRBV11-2,CASTKTAGTQETQYF
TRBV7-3,CASSLRTGGSEQYF
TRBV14,CASSPRNYNEQFF
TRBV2,CASGDREKLFF
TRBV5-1,CASSGPLAGVTDTQYF
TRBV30,CAWGTGVGNTIYF
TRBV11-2,CASSLVGIDQPQHF
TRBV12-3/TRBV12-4,CASTVEGDRGRGTQYF
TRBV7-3,CASSFVAGAAGELFF
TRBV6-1,CASRRGKVYEQYF
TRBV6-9,CASTHSNTGELFF
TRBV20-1,CSAERGVGYNEQFF
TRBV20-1,CSLKVRAGTEAFF
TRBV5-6,CASSASSDSSGNTIYF
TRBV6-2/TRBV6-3,CASTNRGAEAFF
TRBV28,CASSLVGPGSQRNEQFF
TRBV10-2,CASKQLANNEQFF
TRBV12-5,CASGGLSGTGYEQYF